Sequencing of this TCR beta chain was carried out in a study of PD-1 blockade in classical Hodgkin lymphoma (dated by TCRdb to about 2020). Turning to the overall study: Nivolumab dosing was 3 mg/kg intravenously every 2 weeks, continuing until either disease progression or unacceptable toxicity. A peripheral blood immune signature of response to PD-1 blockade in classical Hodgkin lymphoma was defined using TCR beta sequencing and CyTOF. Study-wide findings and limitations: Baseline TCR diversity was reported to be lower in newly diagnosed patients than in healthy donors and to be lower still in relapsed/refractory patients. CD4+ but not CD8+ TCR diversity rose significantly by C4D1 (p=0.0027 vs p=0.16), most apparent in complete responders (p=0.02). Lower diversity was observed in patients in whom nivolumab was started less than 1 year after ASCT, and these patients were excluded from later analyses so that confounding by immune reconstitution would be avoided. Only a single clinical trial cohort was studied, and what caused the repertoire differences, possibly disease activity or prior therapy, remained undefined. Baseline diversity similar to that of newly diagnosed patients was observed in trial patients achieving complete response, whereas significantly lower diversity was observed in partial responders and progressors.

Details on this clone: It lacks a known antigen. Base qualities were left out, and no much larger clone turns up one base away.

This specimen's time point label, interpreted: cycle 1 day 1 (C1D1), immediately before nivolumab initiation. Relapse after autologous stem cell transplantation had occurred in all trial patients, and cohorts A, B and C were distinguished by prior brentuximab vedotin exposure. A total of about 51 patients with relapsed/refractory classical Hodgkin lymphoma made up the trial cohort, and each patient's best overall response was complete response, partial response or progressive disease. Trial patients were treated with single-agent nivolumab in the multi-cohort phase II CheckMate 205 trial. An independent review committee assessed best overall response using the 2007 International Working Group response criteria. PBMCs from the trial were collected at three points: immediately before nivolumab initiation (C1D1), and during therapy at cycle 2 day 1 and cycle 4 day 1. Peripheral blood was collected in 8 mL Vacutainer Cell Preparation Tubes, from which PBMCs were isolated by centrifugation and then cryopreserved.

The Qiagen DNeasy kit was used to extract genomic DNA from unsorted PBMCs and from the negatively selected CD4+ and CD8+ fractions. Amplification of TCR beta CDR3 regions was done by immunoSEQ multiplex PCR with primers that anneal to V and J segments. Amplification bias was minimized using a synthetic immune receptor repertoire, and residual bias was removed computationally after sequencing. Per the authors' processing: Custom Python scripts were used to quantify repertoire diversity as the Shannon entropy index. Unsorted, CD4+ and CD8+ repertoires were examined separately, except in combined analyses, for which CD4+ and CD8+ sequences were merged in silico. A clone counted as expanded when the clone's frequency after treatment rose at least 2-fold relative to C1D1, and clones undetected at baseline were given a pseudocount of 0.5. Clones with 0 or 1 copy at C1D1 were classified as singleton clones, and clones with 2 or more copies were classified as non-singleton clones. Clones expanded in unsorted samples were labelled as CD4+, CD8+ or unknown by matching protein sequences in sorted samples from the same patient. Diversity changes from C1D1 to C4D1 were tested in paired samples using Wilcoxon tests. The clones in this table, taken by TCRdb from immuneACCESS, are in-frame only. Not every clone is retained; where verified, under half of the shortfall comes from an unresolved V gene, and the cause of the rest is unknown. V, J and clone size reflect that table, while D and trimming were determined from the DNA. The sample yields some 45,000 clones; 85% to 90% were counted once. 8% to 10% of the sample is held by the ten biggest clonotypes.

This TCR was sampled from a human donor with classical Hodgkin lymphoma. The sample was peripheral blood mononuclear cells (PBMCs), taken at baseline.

The DNA is TGCGCCAGCAGCGGGGGGCTTCGAGCGTTGTCCTACGAGCAGTACTTC. The resulting protein is CASSGGLRALSYEQYF. In this chain, TRBV5-1 is recombined with TRBJ2-7; the D segment may tentatively be TRBD1 or TRBD2, each giving 6 matched bases. V is pared back by 4 bases and J by 1 base, with 18 bases lying between the germline termini. From the germline V gene, CDR1 is SGHRS and CDR2 is YFSETQ. Counted from cysteine to phenylalanine, this CDR3 has 16 amino acids. CDR3 DNA is the only sequence kept; it has 48 bases, read in frame from the first base.